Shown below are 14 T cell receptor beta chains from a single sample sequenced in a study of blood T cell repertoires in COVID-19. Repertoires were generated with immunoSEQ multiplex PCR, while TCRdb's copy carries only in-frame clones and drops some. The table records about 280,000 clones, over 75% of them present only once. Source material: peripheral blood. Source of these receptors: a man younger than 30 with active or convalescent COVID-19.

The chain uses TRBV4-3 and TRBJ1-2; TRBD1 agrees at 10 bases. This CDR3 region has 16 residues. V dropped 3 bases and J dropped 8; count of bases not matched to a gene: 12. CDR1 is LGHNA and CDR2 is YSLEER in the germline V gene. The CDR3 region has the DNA TGCGCCAGCAGCCAGGCGACCGGGACAGGGGTGCACGGCTACACCTTC. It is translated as CASSQATGTGVHGYTF.

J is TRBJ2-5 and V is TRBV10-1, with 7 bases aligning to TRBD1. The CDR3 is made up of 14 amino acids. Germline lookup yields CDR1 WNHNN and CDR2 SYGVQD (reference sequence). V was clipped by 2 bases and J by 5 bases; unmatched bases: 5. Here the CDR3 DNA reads TGCGCCAGCAGTGAGAAGGGGGCCCCGGAGACCCAGTACTTC. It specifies CASSEKGAPETQYF.

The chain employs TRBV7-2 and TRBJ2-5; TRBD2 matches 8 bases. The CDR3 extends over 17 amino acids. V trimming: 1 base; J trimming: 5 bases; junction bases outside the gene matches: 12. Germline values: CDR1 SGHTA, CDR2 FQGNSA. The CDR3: CASSLGRVGGAKETQYF. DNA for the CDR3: TGTGCCAGCAGCTTAGGAAGGGTCGGGGGGGCGAAGGAGACCCAGTACTTC. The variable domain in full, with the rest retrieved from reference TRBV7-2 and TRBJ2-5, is GAGVSQSPSNKVTEKGKDVELRCDPISGHTALYWYRQSLGQGLEFLIYFQGNSAPDKSGLPSDRFSAERTGGSVSTLTIQRTQQEDSAVYLCASSLGRVGGAKETQYFGPGTRLLVL.

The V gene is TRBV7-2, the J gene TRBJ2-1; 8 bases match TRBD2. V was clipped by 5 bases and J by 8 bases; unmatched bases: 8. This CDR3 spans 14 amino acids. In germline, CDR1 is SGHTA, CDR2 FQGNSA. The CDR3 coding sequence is TGTGCCAGCAGCACGTCTAGCGGGCGGGATGAGCAGTTCTTC. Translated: CASSTSSGRDEQFF.

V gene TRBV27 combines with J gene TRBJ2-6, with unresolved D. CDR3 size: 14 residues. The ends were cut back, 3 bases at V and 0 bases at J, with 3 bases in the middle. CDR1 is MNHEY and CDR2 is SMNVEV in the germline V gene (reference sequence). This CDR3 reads CASSLASGANVLTF. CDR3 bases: TGTGCCAGCAGTTTGGCCTCTGGGGCCAACGTCCTGACTTTC. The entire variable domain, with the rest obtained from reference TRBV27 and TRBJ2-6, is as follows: EAQVTQNPRYLITVTGKKLTVTCSQNMNHEYMSWYRQDPGLGLRQIYYSMNVEVTDKGDVPEGYKVSRKEKRNFPLILESPSPNQTSLYFCASSLASGANVLTFGAGSRLTVL.

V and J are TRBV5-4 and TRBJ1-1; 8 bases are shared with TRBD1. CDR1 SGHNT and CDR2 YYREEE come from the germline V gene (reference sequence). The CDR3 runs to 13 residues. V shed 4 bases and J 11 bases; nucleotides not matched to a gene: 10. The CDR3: CASSDRTGFEAFF. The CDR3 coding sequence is TGTGCCAGCAGCGATAGGACAGGGTTCGAGGCTTTCTTT. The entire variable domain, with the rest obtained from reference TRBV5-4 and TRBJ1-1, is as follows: ETGVTQSPTHLIKTRGQQVTLRCSSQSGHNTVSWYQQALGQGPQFIFQYYREEENGRGNFPPRFSGLQFPNYSSELNVNALELDDSALYLCASSDRTGFEAFFGQGTRLTVV.

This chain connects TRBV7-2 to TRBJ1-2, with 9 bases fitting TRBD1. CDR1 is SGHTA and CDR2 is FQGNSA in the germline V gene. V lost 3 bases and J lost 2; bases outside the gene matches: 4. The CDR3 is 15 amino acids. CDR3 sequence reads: CASSFRGTGNYGYTF. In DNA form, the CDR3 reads TGTGCCAGCAGCTTCCGGGGGACAGGGAACTATGGCTACACCTTC.

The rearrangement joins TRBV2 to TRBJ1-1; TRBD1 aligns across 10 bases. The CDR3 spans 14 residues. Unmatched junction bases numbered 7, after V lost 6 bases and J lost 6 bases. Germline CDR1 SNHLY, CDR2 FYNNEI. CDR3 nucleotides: TGTGCCAGCAGAGAAACCGGGACAGGGGCTGAAGCTTTCTTT. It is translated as CASRETGTGAEAFF.

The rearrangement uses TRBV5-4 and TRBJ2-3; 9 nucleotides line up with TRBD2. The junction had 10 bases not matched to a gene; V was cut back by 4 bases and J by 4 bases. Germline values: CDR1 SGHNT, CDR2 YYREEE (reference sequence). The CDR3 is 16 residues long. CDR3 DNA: TGTGCCAGCAGCCTGGTGACGCGGGGGGGCGCAGATACGCAGTATTTT. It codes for CASSLVTRGGADTQYF. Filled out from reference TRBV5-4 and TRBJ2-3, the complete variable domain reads ETGVTQSPTHLIKTRGQQVTLRCSSQSGHNTVSWYQQALGQGPQFIFQYYREEENGRGNFPPRFSGLQFPNYSSELNVNALELDDSALYLCASSLVTRGGADTQYFGPGTRLTVL.

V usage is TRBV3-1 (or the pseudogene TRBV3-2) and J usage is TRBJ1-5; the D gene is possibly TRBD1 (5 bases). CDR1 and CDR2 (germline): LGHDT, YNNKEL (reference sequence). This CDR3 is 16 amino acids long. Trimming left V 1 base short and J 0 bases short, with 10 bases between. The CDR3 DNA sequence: TGTGCCAGCAGCCAAGGGACAATATATAGCAATCAGCCCCAGCATTTT. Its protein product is CASSQGTIYSNQPQHF.

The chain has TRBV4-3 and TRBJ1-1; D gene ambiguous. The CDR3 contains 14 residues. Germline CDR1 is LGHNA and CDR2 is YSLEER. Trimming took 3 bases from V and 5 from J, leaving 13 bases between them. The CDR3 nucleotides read TGCGCCAGCAGCCACGGCGGTCAGAGGACTGAAGCTTTCTTT. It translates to CASSHGGQRTEAFF.

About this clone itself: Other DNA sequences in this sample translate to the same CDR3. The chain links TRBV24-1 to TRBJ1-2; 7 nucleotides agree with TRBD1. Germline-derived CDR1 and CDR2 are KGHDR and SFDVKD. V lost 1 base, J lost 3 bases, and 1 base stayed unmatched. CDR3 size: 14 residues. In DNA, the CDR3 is TGTGCCACCAGTGATTTAGACAGGGACTATGGCTACACCTTC. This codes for CATSDLDRDYGYTF.

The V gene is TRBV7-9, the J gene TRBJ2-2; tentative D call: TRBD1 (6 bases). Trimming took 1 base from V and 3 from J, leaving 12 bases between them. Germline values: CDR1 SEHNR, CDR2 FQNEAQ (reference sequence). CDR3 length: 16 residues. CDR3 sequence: CASSLGQGFDTGELFF. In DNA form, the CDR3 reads TGTGCCAGCAGCTTAGGTCAGGGGTTTGACACCGGGGAGCTGTTTTTT.

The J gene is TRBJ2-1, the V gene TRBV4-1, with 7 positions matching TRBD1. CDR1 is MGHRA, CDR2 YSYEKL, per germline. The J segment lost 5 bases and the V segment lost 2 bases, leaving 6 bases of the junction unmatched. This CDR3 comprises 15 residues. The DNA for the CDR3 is TGCGCCAGCAGCCAAAAACGGGACAGTAACAATGAGCAGTTCTTC. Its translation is CASSQKRDSNNEQFF.